This T cell receptor beta chain was sequenced in a study of Graves' ophthalmopathy and Graves' hyperthyroidism. This clonotype was counted many times. The antigen is undetermined. Diagnosis relied on clinical symptoms, serum thyroxine, TRAb, thyroid ultrasound and orbital computed tomography. PBMCs originated in 10 ml of fresh peripheral blood. The V segment lost 6 bases and the J segment 4 bases; nucleotides outside the gene matches: 11. This CDR3 contains 15 residues. Germline values: CDR1 MNHEY, CDR2 SVGEGT. Study conclusions and caveats: Blood also harbored most expanded thyroid clonotypes above 0.001 frequency.

The study amplified TCR beta CDR3 regions using RNA transcripts. A first-round RT-PCR used HTBI primers, followed by a second-round multiplex PCR. A single record per CDR3 protein comes from TCRdb applying MiXCR to the multiplex PCR reads. The sample includes more than 300,000 distinct CDR3 sequences, 15% to 19% seen only once; the top ten take approximately 7%. Sequencing was carried out using peripheral blood. V gene TRBV6-2 or TRBV6-3 combines with J gene TRBJ2-7; TRBD2 agrees at 8 bases. This clonotype was sampled from a woman between 18 and 29 years old with stable Graves' hyperthyroidism. CDR3 nucleotides: TGTGCCAGCAGATTCCAGCGGGGGCGCCTTTACGAGCAGTACTTC. Translation: CASRFQRGRLYEQYF.